The rows below give T cell receptor beta chains drawn from one sample of a study of CD8+CD57+ T cells in acquired aplastic anemia. MiXCR, run by TCRdb on the reads, gives a single entry per CDR3 protein. This sample yields roughly 150,000 distinct CDR3 sequences, of which more than 45% are seen a single time; under 3.5% belongs to the top ten. The source material was sorted CD4+, CD8+, or CD8+CD57+ T cells (not recorded which) from PBMCs. These receptors all come from a human donor with aplastic anemia. CDR3s include the opening cysteine and the closing phenylalanine or tryptophan. Expanded clones are given a class, and other clones once, few, many or no size at all.

j_gene	abundance	v_gene	CDR3aa
TRBJ2-7	.	TRBV6-1	CASSAAWGFYEQYF
TRBJ2-7	.	TRBV10-3	CAISEFDFSYEQYF
TRBJ2-7	.	TRBV7-2	CASSFQAGGPYEQYF
TRBJ1-1	.	TRBV19	CASRGRAAEAFF
TRBJ1-1	.	TRBV2	CASSEVGEAFF
TRBJ2-3	many	TRBV24-1	CATSDFGTGTDTQYF
TRBJ1-2	.	TRBV10-2	CASRPGQGMPKYGYTF
TRBJ1-2	.	TRBV19	CATSGEGYTF
TRBJ2-4	.	TRBV25-1	CASRPRLAGGTIQYF
TRBJ1-5	few	TRBV4-3	CASSLDRVGGQPQHF
TRBJ1-1	.	TRBV2	CASSGDRTNTEAFF
TRBJ2-7	.	TRBV2	CASSEALRSKNEQCF
TRBJ2-2	once	TRBV11-1	CASSFGDRGHTGELFF
TRBJ1-1	.	TRBV24-1	CATSASGFEAFF
TRBJ2-5	many	TRBV2	CASRPTSGQETQYF
TRBJ2-5	few	TRBV20-1	CSARWGQAYQETQYF
TRBJ2-2	.	TRBV25-1	CASSPGQVGELFF
TRBJ2-3	.	TRBV7-2	CASSWRYTQYF
TRBJ1-1	.	TRBV20-1	CSARGVEGGASEAFF
TRBJ2-3	.	TRBV20-1	CSANTLAGGRDTQYF
TRBJ1-2	.	TRBV7-9	CASSMDRGPMGYTF
TRBJ1-2	.	TRBV7-9	CASSILYGYTF
TRBJ2-5	.	TRBV20-1	CSAGRGETQYF
TRBJ2-3	many	TRBV20-1	CSARDEAASTDTQYF
TRBJ1-4	many	TRBV12-3/TRBV12-4	CASSSRSQNSGVFF
TRBJ2-3	.	TRBV2	CASSQGMSTDTQYF
TRBJ1-2	.	TRBV2	CASSPGGGYGYTF
TRBJ2-1	.	TRBV2	CASVRGQGNEQFF
TRBJ2-4	few	TRBV4-2	CASSSRQGGMAKNIQYF
TRBJ2-3	many	TRBV3-1	CASSQGQVVTDTQYF
TRBJ2-1	.	TRBV24-1	CATSEGQGDNEQFF
TRBJ2-6	.	TRBV10-3	CAISERGVGAGANVLTF
TRBJ1-2	few	TRBV7-9	CASSLTNYGYTF
TRBJ1-1	few	TRBV19	CASRQGVTEAFF
TRBJ1-1	.	TRBV11-2	CASSLGLAGAAGENTEAFF